The rows below give T cell receptor beta chains drawn from one sample of a study of early T cells in non-severe SARS-CoV-2 infection. TCRdb re-analysed the 5' RACE reads in MiXCR, keeping a single row per CDR3 protein. The repertoire holds more than 70,000 distinct CDR3 sequences, with around 12% as singletons. The specimen sequenced was whole blood. These receptors originate from an adult who was a healthcare worker with PCR-confirmed SARS-CoV-2 infection or an uninfected control (not recorded which). CDR3s leave out the opening cysteine and the closing phenylalanine or tryptophan. Size is omitted from some rows. Given values are once, few, many or a class for expanded clones.

CDR3 protein: ASSLGVEQF
V gene: TRBV6-2/TRBV6-3
clone size: few
J gene: TRBJ2-1

CDR3 protein: ASSPGLAGVNEQF
V gene: TRBV2
clone size: many
J gene: TRBJ2-1

CDR3 protein: SAAANTRASTDTQY
V gene: TRBV20-1
clone size: -
J gene: TRBJ2-3

CDR3 protein: ASSQDFRSAVSF
V gene: TRBV4-3
clone size: -
J gene: TRBJ2-1

CDR3 protein: SAMGSVGNTIY
V gene: TRBV20-1
clone size: -
J gene: TRBJ1-3

CDR3 protein: ASSLRLAGRNTEAF
V gene: TRBV3-1
clone size: many
J gene: TRBJ1-1

CDR3 protein: ASSVAPGLAGGQGSYNEQF
V gene: TRBV9
clone size: few
J gene: TRBJ2-1

CDR3 protein: ASSLLREQF
V gene: TRBV7-9
clone size: -
J gene: TRBJ2-1

CDR3 protein: ASSLSGQGVTDAQY
V gene: TRBV5-4
clone size: -
J gene: TRBJ2-3

CDR3 protein: ATLPSGIQYNEQF
V gene: TRBV10-3
clone size: few
J gene: TRBJ2-1

CDR3 protein: ASSHTGTVNNEQF
V gene: TRBV4-2
clone size: -
J gene: TRBJ2-1

CDR3 protein: ASSVKPGADTEAF
V gene: TRBV9
clone size: once
J gene: TRBJ1-1

CDR3 protein: ASSQGLGEQY
V gene: TRBV14
clone size: few
J gene: TRBJ2-7

CDR3 protein: ARGETQY
V gene: TRBV21-1
clone size: many
J gene: TRBJ2-5

CDR3 protein: AIQGYPYNEQF
V gene: TRBV6-5
clone size: -
J gene: TRBJ2-1

CDR3 protein: ASSSRQGRYGYT
V gene: TRBV7-6
clone size: many
J gene: TRBJ1-2

CDR3 protein: SGKRGRQETQY
V gene: TRBV20-1
clone size: -
J gene: TRBJ2-5

CDR3 protein: ASSMTVLYITEAF
V gene: TRBV12-3/TRBV12-4
clone size: -
J gene: TRBJ1-1

CDR3 protein: AWSQAAGSGELV
V gene: TRBV30
clone size: -
J gene: TRBJ2-2

CDR3 protein: ASSFGGGQPQH
V gene: TRBV7-2
clone size: few
J gene: TRBJ1-5

CDR3 protein: ATGQMNTGELF
V gene: TRBV24-1
clone size: many
J gene: TRBJ2-2

CDR3 protein: ASSLVRASDTIY
V gene: TRBV11-2
clone size: many
J gene: TRBJ1-3

CDR3 protein: SAADLAGIQETQY
V gene: TRBV20-1
clone size: -
J gene: TRBJ2-5

CDR3 protein: ASSELAGAVFGGYNEQF
V gene: TRBV18
clone size: few
J gene: TRBJ2-1

CDR3 protein: ASSPGEGNEQF
V gene: TRBV18
clone size: many
J gene: TRBJ2-1

CDR3 protein: ASAERSGADTQY
V gene: TRBV27
clone size: medium-sized
J gene: TRBJ2-3

CDR3 protein: ASSLDTTADTQY
V gene: TRBV7-2
clone size: few
J gene: TRBJ2-3

CDR3 protein: ASSPTGVNTEAF
V gene: TRBV18
clone size: few
J gene: TRBJ1-1

CDR3 protein: SVGVGTETQY
V gene: TRBV29-1
clone size: few
J gene: TRBJ2-5

CDR3 protein: ASSTRTGGNTIY
V gene: TRBV7-2
clone size: few
J gene: TRBJ1-3